This TCR beta chain was captured in a study of T-cell reconstitution after alpha-beta-depleted transplantation in children. This clonotype was picked up one time. Germline loops: CDR1 SGHTA, CDR2 FQGTGA. The V gene lost 1 base and the J gene lost 6 bases, with 13 bases spanning the gap. The CDR3 is made up of 15 amino acids. Preparation of the TCRbeta library was carried out with unique molecular identifiers. TCRdb re-called the PCR reads with MiXCR, one entry per CDR3 protein. Among 700,000 to 850,000 distinct CDR3 sequences listed, approximately 15% were seen once. The input for sequencing was PBMCs, mostly from graft donor cells, taken 360 days after TCRalphabeta/CD19-depleted stem cell transplant. The genes are TRBV7-3 and TRBJ2-1, with D possibly matching TRBD1 (6 bases). The sequence came from a male patient aged 10-17 years who had a stem cell transplant for acute lymphoblastic leukemia, so the T cells may come from the graft donor. CDR3 sequence: CASSLNREGVNEQFF. The CDR3 DNA follows: TGTGCCAGCAGCTTAAACAGGGAAGGTGTCAATGAGCAGTTCTTC.